Shown below are 11 T cell receptor beta chains from a single sample sequenced in a study of blood T cell repertoires in COVID-19. The assay was immunoSEQ multiplex PCR, and TCRdb's table has in-frame clones only and misses some. This sample has about 270,000 clones, with 88% found just once. Sequenced input: PBMCs or T cells enriched from blood (not recorded which). These TCRs come from a woman aged 45-65 years who had recovered from COVID-19.

The rearrangement joins TRBV6-5 to TRBJ2-7, with 10 bases identical to TRBD2. The CDR3 covers 14 residues. The trim removed 4 bases at V and 4 bases at J, leaving 4 bases unmatched. Germline-derived CDR1 and CDR2 are MNHEY and SVGAGI. The CDR3 is CASSLSGRGYEQYF. DNA of the CDR3: TGTGCCAGCAGTTTAAGCGGGAGGGGGTACGAGCAGTACTTC.

The chain combines TRBV19 with TRBJ2-1; 8 nucleotides align to TRBD1. The CDR3 is 15 residues long. Germline CDR1 LNHDA, CDR2 SQIVND (reference sequence). V lost 2 bases, J lost 2 bases, and 2 bases stayed unmatched. In DNA form, the CDR3 reads TGTGCCAGTAGTATAAAACAGGGGGCCTACAATGAGCAGTTCTTC. It translates to CASSIKQGAYNEQFF.

The chain is built from TRBV5-6 and TRBJ2-7; 7 nucleotides agree with TRBD2. The germline gives CDR1 SGHDT, CDR2 YYEEEE. This CDR3 region has 14 residues. J was trimmed by 11 bases and V by 0 bases; bases with no gene match: 11. The CDR3, as DNA: TGTGCCAGCAGCTTGGAGGGGACTACCTTTAGGGAGTACTTC. It codes for CASSLEGTTFREYF.

The V gene is TRBV19, the J gene TRBJ1-2; TRBD1 agrees at 9 bases. Germline V gene lookup returns CDR1 LNHDA and CDR2 SQIVND (reference sequence). The CDR3 runs 14 residues. Germline trimming cut 6 bases from V and 4 bases from J; bases unmatched to any gene: 6. The CDR3 DNA is TGTGCCAGTAGGGTGTCACAGGGGGCCTATGGCTACACCTTC. Translated, it gives CASRVSQGAYGYTF.

V and J are TRBV5-1 and TRBJ1-2; D is possibly TRBD1 (6 bases). In germline, CDR1 is SGHRS, CDR2 YFSETQ. This CDR3 is 16 amino acids long. V shed 4 bases and J shed 6 bases, with 22 bases lying between them. The CDR3 sequence: CASSQWNRAMEDGYTF. Here the CDR3 DNA reads TGCGCCAGCAGCCAATGGAACAGGGCAATGGAGGATGGCTACACCTTC.

The chain uses TRBV2 and TRBJ1-4; tentative D call: TRBD1 (5 bases). Looked up from germline, CDR1 is SNHLY and CDR2 is FYNNEI. Trimming took off 7 bases at V and 6 bases at J, with 12 bases between the two ends. CDR3 size: 13 residues. The DNA for the CDR3 is TGTGCCAGCATTGGGGGGGGATATGAAAAACTGTTTTTT. This gives the protein CASIGGGYEKLFF.

For this clone: Relative to the germline gene, one junction end is altered; a read error may explain this. The chain links TRBV25-1 to TRBJ2-6; D is possibly TRBD1 (5 bases). CDR1 is MGHDK and CDR2 is SYGVNS in the germline V gene. There are 11 residues in the CDR3. The CDR3 coding sequence is TGTGCCAGCAGTGAATTGGGCAGGGTAGCTTTC. Its translation is CASSELGRVAF.

This clone was picked up one time. This chain uses TRBV28 with TRBJ2-3, with 8 nucleotides matching TRBD1. Germline values: CDR1 MDHEN, CDR2 SYDVKM. This CDR3 spans 15 amino acids. J was trimmed by 0 bases and V by 3 bases; bases with no gene match: 2. This CDR3 is CASSLGQVSTDTQYF. The CDR3, as DNA: TGTGCCAGCAGTTTGGGACAGGTCAGCACAGATACGCAGTATTTT.

The rearrangement joins TRBV27 to TRBJ2-5, with 9 bases that match TRBD2. The CDR3 is 17 amino acids. After removal of 5 bases from V and 3 bases from J, the junction contained 13 bases not matched to a gene. Germline V gene lookup returns CDR1 MNHEY and CDR2 SMNVEV (reference sequence). Here the CDR3 DNA reads TGTGCCAGCAGTCCCCAGACTAGCGGTCAGGCGAAAGAGACCCAGTACTTC. Its translation is CASSPQTSGQAKETQYF.

V gene TRBV6-2 or TRBV6-3 combines with J gene TRBJ2-7; maybe TRBD1 (6 bases). This CDR3 comprises 15 residues. V was cut by 2 bases and J by 3 bases, with 14 bases left in between. CDR1 and CDR2 from the germline V gene are MNHEY and SVGEGT. CDR3 region: CASSYPGQGFYEQYF. For the CDR3, the DNA is TGTGCCAGCAGTTACCCCGGCCAGGGGTTCTACGAGCAGTACTTC.

This rearrangement joins TRBV18 to TRBJ1-4; a possible D gene is TRBD1 (6 bases). The CDR3 runs 14 residues. V was cut by 5 bases and J by 3 bases, with 10 bases left in between. Looked up from germline, CDR1 is KGHSH and CDR2 is LQKENI. CDR3 loop: CASSEQGANEKLFF. The DNA of the CDR3 is TGTGCCAGCTCAGAACAGGGTGCTAATGAAAAACTGTTTTTT.